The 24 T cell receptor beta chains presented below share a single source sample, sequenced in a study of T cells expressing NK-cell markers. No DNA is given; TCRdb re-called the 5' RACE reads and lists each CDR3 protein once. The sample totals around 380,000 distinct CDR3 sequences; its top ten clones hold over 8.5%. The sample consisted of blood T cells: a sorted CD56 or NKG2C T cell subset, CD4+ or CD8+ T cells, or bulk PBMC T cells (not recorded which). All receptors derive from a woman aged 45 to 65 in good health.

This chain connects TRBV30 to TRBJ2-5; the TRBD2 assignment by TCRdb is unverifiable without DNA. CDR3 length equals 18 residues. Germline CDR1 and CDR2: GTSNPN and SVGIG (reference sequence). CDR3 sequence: CAWSPGLAGVRVQETQYF.

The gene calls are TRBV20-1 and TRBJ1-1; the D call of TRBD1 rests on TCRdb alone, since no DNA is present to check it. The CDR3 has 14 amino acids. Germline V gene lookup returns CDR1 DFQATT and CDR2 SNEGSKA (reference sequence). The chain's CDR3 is CSARDMGTGIEAFF.

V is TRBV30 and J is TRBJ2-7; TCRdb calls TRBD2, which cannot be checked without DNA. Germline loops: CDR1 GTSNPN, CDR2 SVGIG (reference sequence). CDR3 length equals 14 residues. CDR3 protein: CAWSVLAGVGEQYF.

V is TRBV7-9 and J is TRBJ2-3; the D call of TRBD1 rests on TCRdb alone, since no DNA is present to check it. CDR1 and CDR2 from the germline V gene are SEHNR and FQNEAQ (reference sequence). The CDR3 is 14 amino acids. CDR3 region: CASSSRTEADTQYF.

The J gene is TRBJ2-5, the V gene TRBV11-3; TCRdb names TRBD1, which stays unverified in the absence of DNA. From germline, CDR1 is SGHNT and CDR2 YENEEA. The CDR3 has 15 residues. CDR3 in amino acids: CASSLDPGPLGTQYF.

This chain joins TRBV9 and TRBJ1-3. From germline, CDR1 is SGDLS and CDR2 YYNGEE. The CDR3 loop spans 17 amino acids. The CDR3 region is CASSAPSGELSGNTIYF.

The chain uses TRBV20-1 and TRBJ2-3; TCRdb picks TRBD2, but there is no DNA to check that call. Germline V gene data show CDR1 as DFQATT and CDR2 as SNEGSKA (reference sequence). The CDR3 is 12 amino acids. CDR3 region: CSARGPSDTQYF.

This CDR3 is CSARTGEGSQPQHF. The chain couples TRBV29-1 to TRBJ1-5. CDR1 and CDR2 (germline): SQVTM, ANQGSEA. This CDR3 contains 14 residues.

The CDR3 loop reads CASREGGDPGYTF. This sequence joins TRBV7-8 and TRBJ1-2. CDR3 length: 13 amino acids. Germline V gives CDR1 SGHVS, CDR2 FQNEAQ.

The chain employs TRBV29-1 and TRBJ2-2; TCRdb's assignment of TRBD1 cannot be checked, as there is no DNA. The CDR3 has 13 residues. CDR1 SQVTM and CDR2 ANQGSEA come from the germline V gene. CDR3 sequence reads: CSVEGDPTGELFF.

The CDR3 region is CASTGQAKGQFF. This chain uses TRBV12-3 or TRBV12-4 with TRBJ2-1; TCRdb designates TRBD1, a call that cannot be tested without DNA. The CDR3 is 12 residues long.

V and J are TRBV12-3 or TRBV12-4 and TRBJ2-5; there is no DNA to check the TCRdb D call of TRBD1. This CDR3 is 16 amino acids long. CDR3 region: CASSLSGGGTRETQYF.

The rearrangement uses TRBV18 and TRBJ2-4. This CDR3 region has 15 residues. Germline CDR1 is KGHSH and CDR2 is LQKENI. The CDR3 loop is CASSPGTSAKNIQYF.

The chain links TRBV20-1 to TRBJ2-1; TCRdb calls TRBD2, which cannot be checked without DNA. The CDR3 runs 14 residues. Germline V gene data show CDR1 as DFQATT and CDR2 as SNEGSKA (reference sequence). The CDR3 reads CSATSGGPSSEQFF.

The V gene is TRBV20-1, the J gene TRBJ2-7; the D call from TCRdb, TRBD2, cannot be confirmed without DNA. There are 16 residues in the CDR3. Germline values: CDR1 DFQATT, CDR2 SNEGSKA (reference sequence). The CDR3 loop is CSAFGGASGSYYEQYF.

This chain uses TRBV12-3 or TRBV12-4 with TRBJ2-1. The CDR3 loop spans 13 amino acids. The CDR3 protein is CASATYGSDEQFF.

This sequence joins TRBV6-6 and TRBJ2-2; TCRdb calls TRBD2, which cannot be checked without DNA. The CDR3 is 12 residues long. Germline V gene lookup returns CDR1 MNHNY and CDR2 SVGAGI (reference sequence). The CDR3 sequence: CASSLPAGELFF.

CDR3 loop: CASSSFPGTSTYEQYF. The rearrangement joins TRBV5-1 to TRBJ2-7; without DNA, the TCRdb call of TRBD1 cannot be checked. Germline V gene lookup returns CDR1 SGHRS and CDR2 YFSETQ. This CDR3 is 16 amino acids long.

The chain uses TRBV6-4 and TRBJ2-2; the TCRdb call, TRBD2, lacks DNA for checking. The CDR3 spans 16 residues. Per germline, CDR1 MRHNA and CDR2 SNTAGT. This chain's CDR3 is CASSVVTRENTGELFF.

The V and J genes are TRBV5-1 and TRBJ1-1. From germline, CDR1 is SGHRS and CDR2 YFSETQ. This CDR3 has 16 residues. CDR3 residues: CASSLVAGLGATEAFF. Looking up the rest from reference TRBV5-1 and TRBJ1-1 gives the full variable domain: KAGVTQTPRYLIKTRGQQVTLSCSPISGHRSVSWYQQTPGQGLQFLFEYFSETQRNKGNFPGRFSGRQFSNSRSEMNVSTLELGDSALYLCASSLVAGLGATEAFFGQGTRLTVV.

The CDR3 loop is CASSLSSAGEQFF. The chain carries TRBV11-3 and TRBJ2-1; TCRdb's D gene call, TRBD2, goes unchecked for lack of DNA. This CDR3 has 13 residues. Germline assignment: CDR1 SGHNT and CDR2 YENEEA.

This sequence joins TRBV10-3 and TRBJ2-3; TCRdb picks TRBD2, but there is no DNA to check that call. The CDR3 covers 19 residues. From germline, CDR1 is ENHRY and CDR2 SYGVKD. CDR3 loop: CAISEFVSGSQLHADTQYF.

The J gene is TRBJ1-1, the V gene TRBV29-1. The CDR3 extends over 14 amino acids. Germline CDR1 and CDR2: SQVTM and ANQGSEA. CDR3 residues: CSVERRLMNTEAFF.

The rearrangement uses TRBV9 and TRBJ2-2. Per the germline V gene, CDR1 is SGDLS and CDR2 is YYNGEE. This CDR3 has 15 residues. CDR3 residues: CASSVGVMNTGELFF.